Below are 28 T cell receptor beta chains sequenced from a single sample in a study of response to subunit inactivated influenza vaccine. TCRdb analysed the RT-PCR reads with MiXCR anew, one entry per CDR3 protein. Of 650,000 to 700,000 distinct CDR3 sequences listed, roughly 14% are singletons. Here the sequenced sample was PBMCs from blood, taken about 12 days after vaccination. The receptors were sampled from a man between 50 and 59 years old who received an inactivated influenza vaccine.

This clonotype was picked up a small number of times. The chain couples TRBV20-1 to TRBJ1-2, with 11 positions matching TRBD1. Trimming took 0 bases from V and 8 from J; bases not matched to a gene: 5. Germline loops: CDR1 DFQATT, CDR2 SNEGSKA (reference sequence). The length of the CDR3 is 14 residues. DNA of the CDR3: TGCAGTGCTAGAGATCGGACAGGGGGCGCCGGCTACACCTTC. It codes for CSARDRTGGAGYTF.

The DNA of the CDR3 is TGCAGCGTTGTCCGGGGACAACTGATGAACACTGAAGCTTTCTTT. Amino acid sequence: CSVVRGQLMNTEAFF. The chain is built from TRBV29-1 and TRBJ1-1; possibly TRBD1 for D (6 bases). V shed 4 bases and J shed 0 bases, with 15 bases lying between them. CDR3 length: 15 residues. Germline V gives CDR1 SQVTM, CDR2 ANQGSEA.

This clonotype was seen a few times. This CDR3 reads CAISESKNLGTAQETQYF. The CDR3 DNA reads TGTGCCATCAGTGAGTCGAAAAATTTAGGGACAGCACAAGAGACCCAGTACTTC. J is TRBJ2-5 and V is TRBV10-3, with 7 bases aligning to TRBD1. V lost 0 bases to trimming and J lost 2 bases; unmatched junction nucleotides: 12. Germline-derived CDR1 and CDR2 are ENHRY and SYGVKD. CDR3 size: 18 residues.

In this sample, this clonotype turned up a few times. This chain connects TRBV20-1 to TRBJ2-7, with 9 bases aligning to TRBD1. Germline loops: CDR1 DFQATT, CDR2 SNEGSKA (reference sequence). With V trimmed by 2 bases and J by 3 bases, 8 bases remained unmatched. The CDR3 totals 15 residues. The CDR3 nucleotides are TGCAGTGCTAGACCGGCGGGACAGGGCCTCTACGAGCAGTACTTC. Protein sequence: CSARPAGQGLYEQYF.

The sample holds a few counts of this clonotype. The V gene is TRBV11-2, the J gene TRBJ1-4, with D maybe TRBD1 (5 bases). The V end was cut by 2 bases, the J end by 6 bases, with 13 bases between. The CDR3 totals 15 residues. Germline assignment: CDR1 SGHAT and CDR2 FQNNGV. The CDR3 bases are TGTGCCAGCAGCTTATGGGGCGCCTCTTATGAAAAACTGTTTTTT. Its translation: CASSLWGASYEKLFF.

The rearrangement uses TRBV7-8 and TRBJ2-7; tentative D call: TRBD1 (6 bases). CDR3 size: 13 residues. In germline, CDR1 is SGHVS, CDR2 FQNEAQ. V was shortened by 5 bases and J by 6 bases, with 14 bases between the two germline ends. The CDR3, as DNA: TGTGCCAGCAGCAAACAGGGTCTTGGCGAGCAGTACTTC. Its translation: CASSKQGLGEQYF.

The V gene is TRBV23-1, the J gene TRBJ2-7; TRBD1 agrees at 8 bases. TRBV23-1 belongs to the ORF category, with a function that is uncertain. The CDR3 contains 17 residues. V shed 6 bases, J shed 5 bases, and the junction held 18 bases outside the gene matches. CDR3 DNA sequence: TGCGCCAGCAGCCCTGACGACAGGGGAAGAGTGTACCACGAGCAGTACTTC. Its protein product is CASSPDDRGRVYHEQYF.

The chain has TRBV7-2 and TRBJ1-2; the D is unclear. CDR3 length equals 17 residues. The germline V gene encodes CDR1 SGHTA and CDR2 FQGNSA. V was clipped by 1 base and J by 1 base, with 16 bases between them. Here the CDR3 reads CASSLGAFRVYNYGYTF. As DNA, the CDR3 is TGTGCCAGCAGCTTAGGAGCTTTCAGAGTTTATAACTATGGCTACACCTTC. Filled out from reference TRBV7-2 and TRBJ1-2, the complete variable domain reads GAGVSQSPSNKVTEKGKDVELRCDPISGHTALYWYRQSLGQGLEFLIYFQGNSAPDKSGLPSDRFSAERTGGSVSTLTIQRTQQEDSAVYLCASSLGAFRVYNYGYTFGSGTRLTVV.

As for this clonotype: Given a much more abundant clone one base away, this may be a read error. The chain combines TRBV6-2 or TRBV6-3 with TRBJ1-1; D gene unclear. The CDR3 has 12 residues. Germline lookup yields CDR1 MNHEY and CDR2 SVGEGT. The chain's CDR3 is CASSTVNTEAVF. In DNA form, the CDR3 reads TGTGCCAGCAGTACCGTGAACACTGAAGCTGTCTTT.

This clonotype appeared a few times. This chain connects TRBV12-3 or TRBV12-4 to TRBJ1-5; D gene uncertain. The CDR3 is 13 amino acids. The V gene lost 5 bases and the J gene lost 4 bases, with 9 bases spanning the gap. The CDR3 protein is CASSPPGNQPQHF. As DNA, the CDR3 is TGTGCCAGCAGTCCTCCGGGGAATCAGCCCCAGCATTTT.

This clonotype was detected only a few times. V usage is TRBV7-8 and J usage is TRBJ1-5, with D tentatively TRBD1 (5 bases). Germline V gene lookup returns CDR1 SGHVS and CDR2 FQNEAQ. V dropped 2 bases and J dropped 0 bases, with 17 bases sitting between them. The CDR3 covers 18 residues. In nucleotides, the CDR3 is TGTGCCAGCAGCTTACTGGACACGCCCGGATATAGCAATCAGCCCCAGCATTTT. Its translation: CASSLLDTPGYSNQPQHF.

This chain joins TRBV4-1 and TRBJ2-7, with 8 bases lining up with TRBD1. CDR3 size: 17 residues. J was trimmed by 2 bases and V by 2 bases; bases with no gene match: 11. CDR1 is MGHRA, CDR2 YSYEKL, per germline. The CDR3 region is CASSQLQGAIRTYEQYF. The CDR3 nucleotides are TGCGCCAGCAGCCAACTCCAGGGGGCGATTCGGACCTACGAGCAGTACTTC.

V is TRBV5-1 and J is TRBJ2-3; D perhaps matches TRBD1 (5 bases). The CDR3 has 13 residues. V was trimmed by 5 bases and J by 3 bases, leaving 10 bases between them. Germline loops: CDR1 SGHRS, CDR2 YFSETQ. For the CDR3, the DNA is TGCGCCAGCAGTCCCGACAGAACAGATACGCAGTATTTT. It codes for CASSPDRTDTQYF.

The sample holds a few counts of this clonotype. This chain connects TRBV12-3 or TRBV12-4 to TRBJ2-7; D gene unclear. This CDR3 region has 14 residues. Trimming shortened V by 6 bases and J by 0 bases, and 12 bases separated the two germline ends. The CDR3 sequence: CASRSGRGSYEQYF. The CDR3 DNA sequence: TGTGCCAGCAGATCGGGCCGAGGCTCCTACGAGCAGTACTTC.

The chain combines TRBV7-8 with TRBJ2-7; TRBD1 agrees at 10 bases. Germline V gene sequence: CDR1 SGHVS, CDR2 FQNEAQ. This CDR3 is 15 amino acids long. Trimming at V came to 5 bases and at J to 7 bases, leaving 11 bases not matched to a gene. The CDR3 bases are TGTGCCAGCAGCCCAGCCCCCGGGACAGGGGTAGAGCAGTACTTC. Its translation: CASSPAPGTGVEQYF.

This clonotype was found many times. The CDR3 sequence: CSVVPQRGINEQFF. CDR3 coding DNA: TGCAGCGTTGTCCCCCAGCGGGGGATAAATGAGCAGTTCTTC. The chain uses TRBV29-1 and TRBJ2-1; 8 bases match TRBD2. Germline assignment: CDR1 SQVTM and CDR2 ANQGSEA. The CDR3 is made up of 14 amino acids. Unmatched junction bases numbered 9, after V lost 4 bases and J lost 7 bases.

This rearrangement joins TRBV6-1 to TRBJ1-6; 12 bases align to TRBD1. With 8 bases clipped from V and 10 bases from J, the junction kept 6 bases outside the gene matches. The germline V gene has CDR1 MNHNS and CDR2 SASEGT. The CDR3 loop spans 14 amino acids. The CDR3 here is CASGTGGVGSPLHF. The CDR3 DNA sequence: TGTGCCAGCGGGACAGGGGGCGTAGGGTCACCCCTCCACTTT.

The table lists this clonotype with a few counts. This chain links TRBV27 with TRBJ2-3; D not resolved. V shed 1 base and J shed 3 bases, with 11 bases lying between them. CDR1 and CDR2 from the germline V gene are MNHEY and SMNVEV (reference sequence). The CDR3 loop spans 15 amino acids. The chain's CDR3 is CASSLYLGRTDTQYF. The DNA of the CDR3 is TGTGCCAGCAGTTTATATCTAGGAAGGACAGATACGCAGTATTTT.

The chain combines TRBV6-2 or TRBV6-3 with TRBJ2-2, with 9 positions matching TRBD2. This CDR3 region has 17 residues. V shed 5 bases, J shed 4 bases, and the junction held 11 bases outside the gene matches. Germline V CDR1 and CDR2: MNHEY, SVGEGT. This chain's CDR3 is CASSPQREAGGTGELFF. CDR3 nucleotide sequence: TGTGCCAGCAGTCCCCAGCGGGAGGCCGGTGGCACCGGGGAGCTGTTTTTT.

The CDR3, as DNA: TGTGCCACCTCGACTAGCGGGGGAGGGAACACCGGGGAGCTGTTTTTT. Translated, it gives CATSTSGGGNTGELFF. This chain joins TRBV10-3 and TRBJ2-2; 12 bases agree with TRBD2. Trimming at V came to 10 bases and at J to 1 base, leaving 7 bases not matched to a gene. The CDR3 contains 16 residues. Germline V gene data show CDR1 as ENHRY and CDR2 as SYGVKD.

Written as DNA, the CDR3 is TGTGCCAGCATCAGACCTAGCGGAAACACCGGGGAGCTGTTTTTT. Its translation: CASIRPSGNTGELFF. The chain carries TRBV28 and TRBJ2-2, with 7 nucleotides matching TRBD2. The CDR3 sequence is 15 residues long. Germline loops: CDR1 MDHEN, CDR2 SYDVKM. The ends lost 7 bases at V and 2 bases at J; junction bases unmatched: 7.

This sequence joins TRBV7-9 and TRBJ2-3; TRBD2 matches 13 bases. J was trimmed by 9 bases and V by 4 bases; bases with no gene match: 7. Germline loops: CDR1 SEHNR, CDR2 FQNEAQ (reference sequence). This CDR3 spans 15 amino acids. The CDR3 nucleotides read TGTGCCAGCAGCTCGCGACTAGCGGGGGGCGCCACGCAGTATTTT. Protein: CASSSRLAGGATQYF. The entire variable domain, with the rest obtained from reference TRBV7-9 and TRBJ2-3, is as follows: DTGVSQNPRHKITKRGQNVTFRCDPISEHNRLYWYRQTLGQGPEFLTYFQNEAQLEKSRLLSDRFSAERPKGSFSTLEIQRTEQGDSAMYLCASSSRLAGGATQYFGPGTRLTVL.

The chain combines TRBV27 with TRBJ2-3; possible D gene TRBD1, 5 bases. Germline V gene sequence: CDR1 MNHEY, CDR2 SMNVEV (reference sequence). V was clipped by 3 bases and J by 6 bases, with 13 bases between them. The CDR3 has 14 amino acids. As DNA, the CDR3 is TGTGCCAGCAGTTTTGAATCACACAGGGATACGCAGTATTTT. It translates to CASSFESHRDTQYF.

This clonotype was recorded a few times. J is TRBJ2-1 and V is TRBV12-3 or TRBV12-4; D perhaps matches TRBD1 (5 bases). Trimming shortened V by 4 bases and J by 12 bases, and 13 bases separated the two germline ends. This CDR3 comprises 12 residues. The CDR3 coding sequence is TGTGCCAGCAGTTCGACCCCAGGGCGGCAGTTCTTC. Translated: CASSSTPGRQFF.

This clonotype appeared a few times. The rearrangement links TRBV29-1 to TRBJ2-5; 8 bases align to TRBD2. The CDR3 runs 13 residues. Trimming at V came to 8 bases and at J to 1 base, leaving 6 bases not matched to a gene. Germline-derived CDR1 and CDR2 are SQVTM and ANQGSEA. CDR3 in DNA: TGCAGCTCCATCCGGGGGGGCCAAGAGACCCAGTACTTC. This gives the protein CSSIRGGQETQYF.

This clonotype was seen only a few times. The CDR3 reads CASSEGGLSTDTQYF. DNA of the CDR3: TGTGCCAGTTCGGAGGGGGGCCTTAGCACAGATACGCAGTATTTT. V is TRBV28 and J is TRBJ2-3; the D gene could be TRBD1 or TRBD2 (6 bases each). The CDR3 contains 15 residues. CDR1 and CDR2 (germline): MDHEN, SYDVKM. V was trimmed by 9 bases and J by 0 bases, leaving 16 bases between them.

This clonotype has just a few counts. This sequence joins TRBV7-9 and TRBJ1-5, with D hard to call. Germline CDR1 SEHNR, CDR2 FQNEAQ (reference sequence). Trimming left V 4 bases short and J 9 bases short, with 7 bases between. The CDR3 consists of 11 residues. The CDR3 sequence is CASSSVGPQHF. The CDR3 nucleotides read TGTGCCAGCAGCTCGGTCGGGCCCCAGCATTTT.

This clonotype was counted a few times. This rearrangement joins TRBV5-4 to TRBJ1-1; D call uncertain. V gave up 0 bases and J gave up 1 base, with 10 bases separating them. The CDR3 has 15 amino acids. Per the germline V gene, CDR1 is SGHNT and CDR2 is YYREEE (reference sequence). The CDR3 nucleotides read TGTGCCAGCAGCTTGGAGCGCCTATCGAACACTGAAGCTTTCTTT. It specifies CASSLERLSNTEAFF.